This entry is about one T cell receptor (beta chain). Study processing details: Reference gene primer amplification gave nucleated cell count estimates. The assay was immunoSEQ multiplex PCR, and TCRdb's table has in-frame clones only and misses some. From that table come the V and J calls and clone size; the DNA was used to work out D and trimming. The sample lists approximately 210,000 clones, about 86% seen once, with more than 0.7% in the top ten. The data originate from a study of blood T cell repertoires in COVID-19. Across the study: Acute-phase and convalescent COVID-19 samples originated in the United States, Italy and Spain. From T cells, B-cell-depleted T cells, or PBMCs came the material, which was cDNA or gDNA.

CDR1 MGHRA and CDR2 YSYEKL come from the germline V gene. The CDR3 is made up of 16 amino acids. V was trimmed by 0 bases and J by 7 bases, leaving 16 bases between them. This clonotype was obtained from a woman aged 70-85 years with acute or convalescent COVID-19. Sample: peripheral blood. The gene calls are TRBV4-1 and TRBJ1-5, with D hard to call. DNA of the CDR3: TGCGCCAGCAGCCAAGAAGAGGGCAGGAGTTGGCAGCCCCAGCATTTT. Translating it yields CASSQEEGRSWQPQHF.